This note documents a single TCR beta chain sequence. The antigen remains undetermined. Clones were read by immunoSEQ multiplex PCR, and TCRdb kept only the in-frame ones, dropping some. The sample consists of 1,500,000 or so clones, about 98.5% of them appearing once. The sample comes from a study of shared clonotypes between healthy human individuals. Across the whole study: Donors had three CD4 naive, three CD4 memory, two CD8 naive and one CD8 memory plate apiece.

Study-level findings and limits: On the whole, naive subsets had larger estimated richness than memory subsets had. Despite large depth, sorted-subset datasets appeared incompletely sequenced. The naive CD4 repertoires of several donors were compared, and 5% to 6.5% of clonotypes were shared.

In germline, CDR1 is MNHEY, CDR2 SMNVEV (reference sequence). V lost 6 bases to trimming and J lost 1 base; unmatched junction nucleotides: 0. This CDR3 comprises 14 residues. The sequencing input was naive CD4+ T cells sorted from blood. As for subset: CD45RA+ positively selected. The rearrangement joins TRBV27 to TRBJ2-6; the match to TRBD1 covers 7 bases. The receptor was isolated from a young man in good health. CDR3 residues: CASSRGSGANVLTF. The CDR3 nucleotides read TGTGCCAGCAGCAGGGGGTCTGGGGCCAACGTCCTGACTTTC. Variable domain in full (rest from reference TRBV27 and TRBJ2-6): EAQVTQNPRYLITVTGKKLTVTCSQNMNHEYMSWYRQDPGLGLRQIYYSMNVEVTDKGDVPEGYKVSRKEKRNFPLILESPSPNQTSLYFCASSRGSGANVLTFGAGSRLTVL.